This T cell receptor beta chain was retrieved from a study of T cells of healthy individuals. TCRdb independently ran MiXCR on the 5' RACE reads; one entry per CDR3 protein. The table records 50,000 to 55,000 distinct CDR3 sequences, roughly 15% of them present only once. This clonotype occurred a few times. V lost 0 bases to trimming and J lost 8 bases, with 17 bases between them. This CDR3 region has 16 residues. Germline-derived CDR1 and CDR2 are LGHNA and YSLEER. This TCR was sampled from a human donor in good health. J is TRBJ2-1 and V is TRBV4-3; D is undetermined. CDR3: CASSQDLLIGPDEQFF. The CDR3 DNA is TGCGCCAGCAGCCAAGATCTTCTGATCGGTCCGGATGAGCAGTTCTTC.